This is a list of T cell receptor beta chains from one sample in a study of Tregs in tolerant kidney transplant recipients. Using immunoSEQ multiplex PCR, the repertoire was profiled, and TCRdb retains in-frame clones only, with some absent. The repertoire has 74,000 or so clones, around 90% of them found once; the top ten carry around 1.4%. This specimen was CD4+ T cells from blood (PBMCs), taken 24 months after the transplant. The receptors derive from a human patient who received a combined kidney and bone marrow transplant. Some T cells may originate from the graft donor. The CDR3 runs from the conserved cysteine through the conserved F or W. D genes are given only for firm matches. The size of a clone is reported for some rows only, either as once, few or many, or as a class for expanded clones.

V gene	clone size	J gene	D gene	CDR3 protein	CDR3 DNA
TRBV2	NA	TRBJ1-1	NA	CASTRLRTEAFF	TGTGCCAGCACCAGACTTCGCACTGAAGCTTTCTTT
TRBV7-6	NA	TRBJ2-7	TRBD1	CASSLAPRRDRVSYEQYF	TGTGCCAGCAGCTTAGCTCCCCGCCGGGACAGGGTATCCTACGAGCAGTACTTC
TRBV7-2	NA	TRBJ1-1	NA	CASSITGGTANTEAFF	TGTGCCAGCAGCATTACGGGGGGGACGGCGAACACTGAAGCTTTCTTT
TRBV4-2	NA	TRBJ1-2	NA	CASRQGRGAYGYTF	TGTGCCAGCCGGCAGGGCAGGGGAGCCTATGGCTACACCTTC
TRBV21-1	NA	TRBJ2-6	NA	CAIYCRGLLIGTPASGANVLTF	TGTGCCATATACTGCCGAGGTCTATTAATTGGGACACCAGCCTCTGGGGCCAACGTCCTGACTTTC
TRBV7-2	NA	TRBJ1-4	NA	CASSLLGRADEKLFF	TGTGCCAGCAGCTTACTCGGCAGGGCGGATGAAAAACTGTTTTTT
TRBV28	NA	TRBJ2-4	TRBD1	CASSLGRGGAAKNIQYF	TGTGCCAGCAGTTTAGGGAGAGGGGGCGCTGCCAAAAACATTCAGTACTTC
TRBV18	NA	TRBJ2-3	TRBD2	CASSPRTSDLTDTQYF	TGTGCCAGCTCACCAAGGACTAGCGATTTGACAGATACGCAGTATTTT
TRBV7-3	NA	TRBJ2-3	NA	CASSPSGDTQYF	TGTGCCAGCAGTCCTTCGGGAGATACGCAGTATTTT
TRBV15	NA	TRBJ2-1	TRBD2	CATSRGTSGNYNEQFF	TGTGCCACCAGCAGAGGGACTAGCGGGAACTACAATGAGCAGTTCTTC
TRBV7-9	NA	TRBJ1-1	NA	CASSPKDRLNTEAFF	TGTGCCAGCAGCCCCAAAGACAGACTGAACACTGAAGCTTTCTTT
TRBV19	NA	TRBJ2-2	NA	CASSIRWLDTGELFF	TGTGCCAGTAGCATCAGGTGGTTGGACACCGGGGAGCTGTTTTTT
TRBV6-1	NA	TRBJ2-2	NA	CASGTGRNTGELFF	TGTGCCAGCGGAACAGGGCGAAACACCGGGGAGCTGTTTTTT
TRBV7-2	NA	TRBJ2-3	NA	CASSGQLRADTQYF	TGTGCCAGCAGCGGACAGTTACGGGCAGATACGCAGTATTTT
TRBV2	few	TRBJ2-7	TRBD1	CASTGTGGGEQYF	TGTGCCAGCACCGGGACAGGGGGCGGCGAGCAGTACTTC
TRBV30	NA	TRBJ2-1	NA	CAWSSGISYNEQFF	TGTGCCTGGAGTTCAGGAATCTCCTACAATGAGCAGTTCTTC
TRBV6-5	once	TRBJ1-4	NA	CASSPGGMTDEKLFF	TGTGCCAGCAGTCCGGGGGGGATGACTGATGAAAAACTGTTTTTT
TRBV28	NA	TRBJ1-3	NA	CASTLDRGNTIYF	TGTGCCAGCACACTAGATCGTGGAAACACCATATATTTT
TRBV29-1	once	TRBJ2-1	TRBD2	CSVDGLAGGMGNEQFF	TGCAGCGTTGATGGACTAGCGGGGGGCATGGGCAATGAGCAGTTCTTC
TRBV7-2	NA	TRBJ1-2	TRBD1	CASRPPGGYGYTF	TGTGCCAGCAGACCTCCAGGGGGCTATGGCTACACCTTC
TRBV29-1	NA	TRBJ2-7	TRBD1	CSVLGLPGQSLKGEQYF	TGCAGCGTTTTAGGTCTCCCGGGACAGAGTTTGAAGGGCGAGCAGTACTTC
TRBV5-1	NA	TRBJ2-7	TRBD1	CASSQGQFEQYF	TGCGCCAGCAGCCAGGGACAGTTCGAGCAGTACTTC
TRBV7-2	NA	TRBJ1-5	NA	CASSLGRAYSDGNQPQHF	TGTGCCAGCAGCTTGGGCAGGGCCTACTCCGATGGCAATCAGCCCCAGCATTTT
TRBV15	NA	TRBJ2-7	TRBD2	CATSPPGGYTYEQYF	TGTGCCACCAGCCCCCCGGGGGGGTACACCTACGAGCAGTACTTC
TRBV7-9	NA	TRBJ1-2	TRBD1	CASSVSRGNYGYTF	TGTGCCAGCAGCGTCTCCAGGGGGAACTATGGCTACACCTTC
TRBV7-9	few	TRBJ1-4	NA	CASSSQVKNEKLFF	TGTGCCAGCAGCTCCCAGGTTAAGAATGAAAAACTGTTTTTT
TRBV7-2	NA	TRBJ1-2	NA	CASYGANYGYTF	TGTGCCAGTTATGGGGCCAACTATGGCTACACCTTC
TRBV6-6	NA	TRBJ2-7	NA	CASRTGAGRPGYEQYF	TGTGCCAGCAGGACTGGAGCAGGTCGTCCGGGGTACGAGCAGTACTTC
TRBV6-6	NA	TRBJ2-7	TRBD2	CASSYDGLAGEQYF	TGTGCCAGCAGTTACGATGGACTAGCGGGCGAGCAGTACTTC